The 31 T cell receptor beta chains listed next were all sequenced from one sample in a study of T cells after posttransplantation cyclophosphamide. Using immunoSEQ multiplex PCR, the repertoire was profiled, and TCRdb retains in-frame clones only, with some absent. Among about 43,000 clones listed, roughly 88% were seen once. Busulfan-fludarabine conditioning, marrow transplant, and cyclophosphamide on days +3 and +4 were administered. The sample here was PBMCs, taken around 67 days after allogeneic stem cell transplant with posttransplant cyclophosphamide. Receptor source: a male patient aged 55-69 years who received an allogeneic stem cell transplant from a related donor and was CMV-positive. The graft donor may be the source of some T cells.

The rearrangement links TRBV2 to TRBJ2-5; possible D gene TRBD2, 6 bases. V lost 6 bases to trimming and J lost 2 bases, with 16 bases between them. This CDR3 spans 15 amino acids. The germline CDR1 and CDR2 sequences are SNHLY and FYNNEI. CDR3 region: CASSALGLKQETQYF. As DNA, the CDR3 is TGTGCCAGCAGCGCGTTGGGACTGAAACAAGAGACCCAGTACTTC.

The chain is built from TRBV18 and TRBJ2-7; a weak D match, TRBD1 (6 bases). The CDR3 runs 15 residues. Germline CDR1 KGHSH, CDR2 LQKENI. Trimming left V 5 bases short and J 0 bases short, with 14 bases between. CDR3 DNA sequence: TGTGCCAGCTCAACAACACGGGACAACTCCTACGAGCAGTACTTC. Its translation is CASSTTRDNSYEQYF.

This clone was found once. The chain joins TRBV15 to TRBJ1-1; 7 positions agree with TRBD1. V shed 4 bases, J shed 1 base, and the junction held 3 bases outside the gene matches. Germline CDR1 is LNHNV and CDR2 is YYDKDF (reference sequence). The CDR3 has 14 amino acids. CDR3 sequence reads: CATSTRGSNTEAFF. The CDR3 region has the DNA TGTGCCACCAGCACCAGGGGGTCGAACACTGAAGCTTTCTTT.

The chain combines TRBV10-2 with TRBJ2-2; 8 bases match TRBD2. Germline values: CDR1 WSHSY, CDR2 SAAADI. V was pared by 5 bases and J by 7 bases, with 9 bases of the junction left unmatched. The CDR3 length is 15 residues. CDR3 sequence reads: CASSPPTSVDGELFF. The CDR3 bases are TGCGCCAGCAGTCCTCCGACTAGCGTAGACGGGGAGCTGTTTTTT.

This clone was seen a single time. The chain recombines TRBV10-3 with TRBJ1-3; 11 bases are shared with TRBD1. The germline V gene has CDR1 ENHRY and CDR2 SYGVKD. J lost 0 bases, V lost 10 bases, and 11 bases had no gene match. This CDR3 comprises 17 residues. CDR3 sequence: CASRTGGISVSGNTIYF. The CDR3 DNA follows: TGTGCCAGTCGGACAGGGGGCATTAGTGTCTCTGGAAACACCATATATTTT.

The J gene is TRBJ2-1, the V gene TRBV7-9, with 9 bases fitting TRBD2. CDR1 and CDR2 (germline): SEHNR, FQNEAQ (reference sequence). V was clipped by 8 bases and J by 3 bases; unmatched bases: 8. This CDR3 is 15 amino acids long. The CDR3 is CASLAGRLNYNEQFF. CDR3 coding DNA: TGTGCCAGCCTAGCGGGACGACTAAACTACAATGAGCAGTTCTTC.

The chain has TRBV4-1 and TRBJ1-6; D perhaps matches TRBD1 (6 bases). Trimming took off 5 bases at V and 4 bases at J, with 24 bases between the two ends. The CDR3 has 19 residues. Per the germline V gene, CDR1 is MGHRA and CDR2 is YSYEKL. CDR3 in amino acids: CASSSRGAGTREYNSPLHF. Written as DNA, the CDR3 is TGCGCCAGCAGCTCCCGGGGGGCGGGGACGAGGGAGTATAATTCACCCCTCCACTTT.

J is TRBJ1-6 and V is TRBV7-9, with D hard to call. The CDR3 runs 14 residues. The germline V and J ends were trimmed by 2 bases and 9 bases, with 11 bases remaining between them. Germline CDR1 and CDR2: SEHNR and FQNEAQ (reference sequence). CDR3 bases: TGTGCCAGCAGCTTAAAAAGTCGGGGTTCACCCCTCCACTTT. This translates into CASSLKSRGSPLHF. The variable domain in full, completed from reference TRBV7-9 and TRBJ1-6, reads DTGVSQNPRHKITKRGQNVTFRCDPISEHNRLYWYRQTLGQGPEFLTYFQNEAQLEKSRLLSDRFSAERPKGSFSTLEIQRTEQGDSAMYLCASSLKSRGSPLHFGNGTRLTVT.

This clone showed up just a few times. The chain has TRBV25-1 and TRBJ1-6; no firm D call. The CDR3 consists of 16 residues. CDR1 and CDR2 (germline): MGHDK, SYGVNS. Trimming stripped 0 bases from V and 3 bases from J, with 9 bases between. CDR3 DNA: TGTGCCAGCAGTGAATATACCCAGATCTATAATTCACCCCTCCACTTT. Translated: CASSEYTQIYNSPLHF.

This clone came up once. This rearrangement joins TRBV7-9 to TRBJ1-5; TRBD1 matches at 10 bases. With V trimmed by 5 bases and J by 5 bases, 9 bases remained unmatched. The CDR3 covers 16 residues. Germline CDR1 is SEHNR and CDR2 is FQNEAQ (reference sequence). CDR3 DNA sequence: TGTGCCAGCAGCCGTTGGGACAGGGGAACGCATCAGCCCCAGCATTTT. This codes for CASSRWDRGTHQPQHF.

The rearrangement joins TRBV15 to TRBJ2-3, with 11 positions matching TRBD2. This CDR3 region has 16 residues. V dropped 1 base and J dropped 5; count of bases not matched to a gene: 5. Per the germline V gene, CDR1 is LNHNV and CDR2 is YYDKDF (reference sequence). The CDR3 loop is CATSRGGTSGLDTQYF. CDR3 coding DNA: TGTGCCACCAGCAGAGGTGGGACTAGCGGTTTAGATACGCAGTATTTT. Complete variable domain (other parts from reference TRBV15 and TRBJ2-3): DAMVIQNPRYQVTQFGKPVTLSCSQTLNHNVMYWYQQKSSQAPKLLFHYYDKDFNNEADTPDNFQSRRPNTSFCFLDIRSPGLGDTAMYLCATSRGGTSGLDTQYFGPGTRLTVL.

The chain combines TRBV5-1 with TRBJ2-7, with 8 bases matching TRBD1. Trimming removed 5 bases from V and 6 bases from J; junction bases left unmatched: 13. CDR3 length: 15 amino acids. The V gene's germline CDR1 is SGHRS and CDR2 YFSETQ. CDR3 in amino acids: CASRLNPGTGSEQYV. CDR3 nucleotides: TGCGCCAGCAGGTTGAACCCCGGGACAGGTTCCGAGCAGTACGTC.

The chain couples TRBV25-1 to TRBJ1-1, with D uncertain. The CDR3 runs 15 residues. V was clipped by 3 bases and J by 4 bases, with 15 bases between them. The germline CDR1 and CDR2 sequences are MGHDK and SYGVNS. The CDR3 region has the DNA TGTGCCAGCAGTGAGCTGGGTAGTGACTCCACTGAAGCTTTCTTT. Its translation: CASSELGSDSTEAFF.

V gene TRBV7-9 combines with J gene TRBJ2-3; no definite D call. V gave up 5 bases and J gave up 3 bases, with 6 bases separating them. This CDR3 is 12 amino acids long. CDR1 is SEHNR, CDR2 FQNEAQ, per germline (reference sequence). The CDR3 DNA sequence: TGTGCCAGCAGCAAGGAGACAGATACGCAGTATTTT. It is translated as CASSKETDTQYF.

The chain couples TRBV9 to TRBJ1-2, with D unresolved. The germline CDR1 and CDR2 sequences are SGDLS and YYNGEE. The CDR3 spans 13 residues. V was pared by 4 bases and J by 5 bases, with 12 bases between. DNA for the CDR3: TGTGCCAGCAGCAAAACAGATCCATATGGCTACACCTTC. Its translation is CASSKTDPYGYTF.

The chain recombines TRBV19 with TRBJ1-4; TRBD1 is a possible D gene (6 bases). Trimming took off 4 bases at V and 3 bases at J, with 12 bases between the two ends. This CDR3 region has 15 residues. The germline V gene has CDR1 LNHDA and CDR2 SQIVND (reference sequence). CDR3 in amino acids: CASSTYRDANEKLFF. For the CDR3, the DNA is TGTGCCAGTAGTACCTACAGGGACGCTAATGAAAAACTGTTTTTT.

The rearrangement joins TRBV6-1 to TRBJ1-2; TRBD1 is a possible D gene (6 bases). The CDR3 is 16 residues long. CDR1 is MNHNS, CDR2 SASEGT, per germline. Trimming took 2 bases from V and 2 from J, leaving 15 bases between them. The CDR3 DNA follows: TGTGCCAGCAGTGAACTCAGCATTGGACAGAACTATGGCTACACCTTC. As protein: CASSELSIGQNYGYTF.

The chain recombines TRBV2 with TRBJ2-1; 8 bases fit TRBD2. Germline assignment: CDR1 SNHLY and CDR2 FYNNEI. V lost 3 bases to trimming and J lost 6 bases; unmatched junction nucleotides: 7. This CDR3 contains 15 residues. CDR3 sequence (DNA): TGTGCCAGCAGTGAGGACGGGGGGGCGGTCAATGAGCAGTTCTTC. Translated: CASSEDGGAVNEQFF.

This clone was recorded only once. The chain joins TRBV14 to TRBJ1-1; D is perhaps TRBD1 (5 bases). V lost 5 bases and J 5 bases, leaving 12 bases between the germline ends. The CDR3 has 13 amino acids. Germline V gene lookup returns CDR1 SGHDN and CDR2 FVKESK. The CDR3 sequence: CASSLQVGTEAFF. CDR3 in DNA: TGTGCCAGCAGCTTACAGGTGGGGACTGAAGCTTTCTTT.

The J gene is TRBJ1-1, the V gene TRBV6-6; D is perhaps TRBD1 (5 bases). Per germline, CDR1 MNHNY and CDR2 SVGAGI (reference sequence). Trimming pared 4 bases from V and 0 bases from J, leaving 9 bases between. The CDR3 spans 14 residues. The CDR3 loop reads CASSWAGVNTEAFF. CDR3 nucleotides: TGTGCCAGCAGTTGGGCGGGGGTGAACACTGAAGCTTTCTTT.

The genes are TRBV4-1 and TRBJ1-4; the match to TRBD1 covers 8 bases. The CDR3 contains 15 residues. J was trimmed by 8 bases and V by 0 bases; bases with no gene match: 5. Germline-derived CDR1 and CDR2 are MGHRA and YSYEKL. CDR3 protein: CASSQDQGAREKLFF. Written as DNA, the CDR3 is TGCGCCAGCAGCCAAGATCAGGGGGCAAGGGAAAAACTGTTTTTT.

The chain couples TRBV7-6 to TRBJ2-3; the match to TRBD2 covers 13 bases. CDR1 is SGHVS and CDR2 is FNYEAQ in the germline V gene. This CDR3 is built from 17 residues. The V gene end was trimmed by 4 bases and the J gene end by 0 bases; junction bases not matched to a gene: 4. CDR3 protein: CASSSTSGGESTDTQYF. The DNA for the CDR3 is TGTGCCAGCAGCTCTACTAGCGGGGGGGAAAGCACAGATACGCAGTATTTT.

The chain carries TRBV10-3 and TRBJ2-7; the match to TRBD1 covers 9 bases. Germline values: CDR1 ENHRY, CDR2 SYGVKD. The CDR3 is 19 amino acids. V dropped 7 bases and J dropped 1; count of bases not matched to a gene: 20. In DNA form, the CDR3 reads TGTGCCATCACTCCCAACTTAGAGACCACCGGGACAGGGTCCTACGAGCAGTACTTC. Its protein product is CAITPNLETTGTGSYEQYF.

J is TRBJ1-2 and V is TRBV6-6; D is ambiguous. Trimming took off 0 bases at V and 4 bases at J, with 15 bases between the two ends. The CDR3 contains 16 residues. The germline V gene encodes CDR1 MNHNY and CDR2 SVGAGI (reference sequence). CDR3: CASSYSITGMGYGYTF. CDR3 sequence (DNA): TGTGCCAGCAGTTACTCGATCACGGGAATGGGCTATGGCTACACCTTC.

The rearrangement links TRBV18 to TRBJ1-5, with 7 bases aligning to TRBD1. The germline CDR1 and CDR2 sequences are KGHSH and LQKENI. The CDR3 runs to 14 residues. V gave up 6 bases and J gave up 6 bases; unmatched junction bases: 8. As DNA, the CDR3 is TGTGCCAGCTCTCACCCGGGACAGAGTCAGCCCCAGCATTTT. This encodes CASSHPGQSQPQHF.

This clone showed up just a few times. The J gene is TRBJ1-5, the V gene TRBV9, with D hard to call. The V end lost 3 bases, the J end lost 3 bases, and 10 bases lay between the germline ends. Germline V lookup: CDR1 SGDLS, CDR2 YYNGEE. This CDR3 contains 14 residues. The CDR3 sequence: CASSDRDYNQPQHF. The CDR3 bases are TGTGCCAGCAGCGACCGGGATTACAATCAGCCCCAGCATTTT.

J is TRBJ1-1 and V is TRBV6-5; no definite D call. The germline V gene encodes CDR1 MNHEY and CDR2 SVGAGI. Trimming took 2 bases from V and 6 from J, leaving 13 bases between them. The CDR3 consists of 14 residues. The CDR3 sequence is CASSYTLERAEAFF. The CDR3 DNA reads as TGTGCCAGCAGTTACACCCTGGAGCGGGCTGAAGCTTTCTTT.

The chain recombines TRBV5-1 with TRBJ1-4; 7 bases match TRBD1. The germline V gene encodes CDR1 SGHRS and CDR2 YFSETQ. The CDR3 totals 17 residues. Trimming at V came to 4 bases and at J to 0 bases, leaving 9 bases not matched to a gene. The DNA of the CDR3 is TGCGCCAGCAGCCCCGGACAGGCAACTCCAACTAATGAAAAACTGTTTTTT. Translation gives CASSPGQATPTNEKLFF.

The CDR3, as DNA: TGTGCCAGCTCACCACAGTCGGTCACAGATACGCAGTATTTT. As protein: CASSPQSVTDTQYF. The chain employs TRBV18 and TRBJ2-3; the D is unclear. The germline CDR1 and CDR2 sequences are KGHSH and LQKENI. The V end was cut by 1 base, the J end by 2 bases, with 7 bases between. The CDR3 spans 14 residues.

This rearrangement joins TRBV12-2 to TRBJ2-5; TRBD2 reflects the table's D call only, with no check against the DNA. TRBV12-2 is noted as a pseudogene. The CDR3 is 17 amino acids. The DNA of the CDR3 is TGTGCAAGTCGCTTAGAATTAGCGGGGGGAACGGGAGAGACCCAGTACTTC. Translated, it gives CASRLELAGGTGETQYF.

This sequence joins TRBV2 and TRBJ1-5; D uncertain. The CDR3 spans 15 residues. Germline CDR1 reads SNHLY; CDR2 reads FYNNEI. Deletions cut 6 bases from V and 9 bases from J, with 21 bases between. The CDR3 reads CASSPGTGIWVPQHF. CDR3 in DNA: TGTGCCAGCAGCCCCGGCACGGGAATCTGGGTGCCCCAGCATTTT.